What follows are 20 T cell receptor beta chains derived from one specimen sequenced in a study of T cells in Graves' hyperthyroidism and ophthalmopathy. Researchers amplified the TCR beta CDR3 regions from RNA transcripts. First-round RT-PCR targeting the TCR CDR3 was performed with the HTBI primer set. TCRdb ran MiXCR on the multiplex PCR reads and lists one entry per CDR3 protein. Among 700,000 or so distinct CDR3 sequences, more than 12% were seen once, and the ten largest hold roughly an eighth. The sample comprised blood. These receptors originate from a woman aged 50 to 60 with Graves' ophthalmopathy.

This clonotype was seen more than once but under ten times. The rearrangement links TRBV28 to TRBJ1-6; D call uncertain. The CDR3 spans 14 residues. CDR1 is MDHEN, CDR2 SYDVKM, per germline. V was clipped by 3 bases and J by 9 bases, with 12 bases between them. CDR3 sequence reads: CASSFQTSISPLHF. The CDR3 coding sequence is TGTGCCAGCAGTTTCCAGACATCAATTTCACCCCTCCACTTT.

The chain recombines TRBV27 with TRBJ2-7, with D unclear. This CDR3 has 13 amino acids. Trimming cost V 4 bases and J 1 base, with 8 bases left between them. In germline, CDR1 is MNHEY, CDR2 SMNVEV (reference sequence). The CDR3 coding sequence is TGTGCCAGCAGTTCTACGTATTCCTACGAGCAGTACTTC. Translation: CASSSTYSYEQYF.

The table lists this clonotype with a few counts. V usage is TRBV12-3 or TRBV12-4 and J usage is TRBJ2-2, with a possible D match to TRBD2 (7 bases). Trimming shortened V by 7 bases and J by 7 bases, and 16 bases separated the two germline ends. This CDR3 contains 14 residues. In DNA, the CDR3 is TGTGCCAGCACCCGGGCGGGGGCGATCGGGGAGCTGTTTTTT. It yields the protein CASTRAGAIGELFF.

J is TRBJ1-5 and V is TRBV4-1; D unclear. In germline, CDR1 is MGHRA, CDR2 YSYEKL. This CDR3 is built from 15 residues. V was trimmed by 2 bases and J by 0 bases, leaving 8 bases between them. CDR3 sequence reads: CASSQPGDSNQPQHF. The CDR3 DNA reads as TGCGCCAGCAGCCAACCCGGGGATAGCAATCAGCCCCAGCATTTT.

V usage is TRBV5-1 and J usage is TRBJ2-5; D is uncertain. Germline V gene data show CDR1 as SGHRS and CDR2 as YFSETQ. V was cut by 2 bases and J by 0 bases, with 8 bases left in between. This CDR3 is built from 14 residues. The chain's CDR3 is CASSLRPNQETQYF. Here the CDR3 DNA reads TGCGCCAGCAGCTTACGGCCGAACCAAGAGACCCAGTACTTC.

DNA of the CDR3: TGTGCCAGCAGCCCCCGCGGACAGGGGGCGACTGGGGCCAACGTCCTGACTTTC. It codes for CASSPRGQGATGANVLTF. This sequence joins TRBV6-2 or TRBV6-3 and TRBJ2-6; 11 bases align to TRBD1. This CDR3 is 18 amino acids long. J gave up 2 bases and V 6 bases, and 9 bases lay outside the gene matches. Germline loops: CDR1 MNHEY, CDR2 SVGEGT.

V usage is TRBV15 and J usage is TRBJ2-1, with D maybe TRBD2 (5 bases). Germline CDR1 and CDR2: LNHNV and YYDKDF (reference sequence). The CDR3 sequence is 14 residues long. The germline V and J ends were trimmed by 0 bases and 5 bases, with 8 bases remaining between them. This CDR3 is CATSRDLLDNEQFF. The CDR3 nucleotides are TGTGCCACCAGCAGAGATCTACTAGACAATGAGCAGTTCTTC.

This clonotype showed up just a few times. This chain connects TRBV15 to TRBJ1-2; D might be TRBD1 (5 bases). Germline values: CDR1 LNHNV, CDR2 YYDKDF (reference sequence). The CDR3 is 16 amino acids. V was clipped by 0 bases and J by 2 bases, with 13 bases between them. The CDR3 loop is CATSRDAWGRNYGYTF. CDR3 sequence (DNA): TGTGCCACCAGCAGAGATGCGTGGGGCCGAAACTATGGCTACACCTTC.

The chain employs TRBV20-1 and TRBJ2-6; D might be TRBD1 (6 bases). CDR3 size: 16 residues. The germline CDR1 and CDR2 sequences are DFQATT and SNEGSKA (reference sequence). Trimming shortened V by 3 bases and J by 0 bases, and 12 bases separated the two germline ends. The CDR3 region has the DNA TGCAGTGCTAGGGACAGCAGCGTCTCTGGGGCCAACGTCCTGACTTTC. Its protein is CSARDSSVSGANVLTF.

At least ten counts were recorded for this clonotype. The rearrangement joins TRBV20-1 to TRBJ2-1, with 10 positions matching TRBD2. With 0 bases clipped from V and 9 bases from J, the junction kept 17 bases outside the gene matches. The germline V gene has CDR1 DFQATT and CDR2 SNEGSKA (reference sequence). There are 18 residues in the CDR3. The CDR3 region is CSARDPTELAGLGGEQFF. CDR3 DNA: TGCAGTGCTAGAGACCCCACCGAACTAGCGGGGTTAGGTGGTGAGCAGTTCTTC.

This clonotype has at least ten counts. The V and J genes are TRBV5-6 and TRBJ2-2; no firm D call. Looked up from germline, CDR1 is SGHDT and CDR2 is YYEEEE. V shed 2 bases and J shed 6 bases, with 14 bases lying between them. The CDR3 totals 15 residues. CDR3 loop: CASSFTRIIPGELFF. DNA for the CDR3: TGTGCCAGCAGCTTCACCCGGATAATACCCGGGGAGCTGTTTTTT.

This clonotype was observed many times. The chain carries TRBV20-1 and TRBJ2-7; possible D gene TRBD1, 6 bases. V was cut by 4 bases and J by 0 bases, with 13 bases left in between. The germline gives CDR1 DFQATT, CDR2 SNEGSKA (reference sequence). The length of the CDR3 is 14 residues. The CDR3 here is CSATGTMSSYEQYF. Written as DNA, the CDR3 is TGCAGTGCTACCGGGACAATGAGCTCCTACGAGCAGTACTTC.

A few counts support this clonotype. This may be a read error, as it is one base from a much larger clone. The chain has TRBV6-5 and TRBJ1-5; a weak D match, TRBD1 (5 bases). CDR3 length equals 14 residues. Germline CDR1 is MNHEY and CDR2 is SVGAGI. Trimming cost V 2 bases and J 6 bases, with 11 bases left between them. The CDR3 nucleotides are TGTGCCAGCAGTTACGGGGGGGTGGGTCAGCCCCAGCATTTT. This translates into CASSYGGVGQPQHF.

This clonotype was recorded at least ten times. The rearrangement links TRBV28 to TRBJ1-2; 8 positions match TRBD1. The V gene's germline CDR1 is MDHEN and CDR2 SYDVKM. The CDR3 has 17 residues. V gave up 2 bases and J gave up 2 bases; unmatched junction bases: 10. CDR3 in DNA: TGTGCCAGCAGTTTACAGGGGGCCGGATCGGGGAACTATGGCTACACCTTC. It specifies CASSLQGAGSGNYGYTF.

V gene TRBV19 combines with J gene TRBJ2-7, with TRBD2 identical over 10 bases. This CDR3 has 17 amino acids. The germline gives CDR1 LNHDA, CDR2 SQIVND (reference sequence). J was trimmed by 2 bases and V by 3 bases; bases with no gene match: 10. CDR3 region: CASSMIPSGSFPYEQYF. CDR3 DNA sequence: TGTGCCAGTAGTATGATTCCTAGCGGGAGTTTCCCCTACGAGCAGTACTTC.

The CDR3 DNA follows: TGTGCCATCAGTGGAAGGCAGGTTAGCACAGATACGCAGTATTTT. Its translation is CAISGRQVSTDTQYF. The rearrangement links TRBV10-3 to TRBJ2-3; D gene unclear. This CDR3 is built from 15 residues. Trimming stripped 4 bases from V and 0 bases from J, with 11 bases between. In germline, CDR1 is ENHRY, CDR2 SYGVKD.

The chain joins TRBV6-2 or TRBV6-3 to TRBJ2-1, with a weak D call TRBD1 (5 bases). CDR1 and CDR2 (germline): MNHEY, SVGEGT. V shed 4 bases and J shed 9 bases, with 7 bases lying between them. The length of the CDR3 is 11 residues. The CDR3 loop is CASSLGVEQFF. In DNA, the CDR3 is TGTGCCAGCAGTTTAGGGGTTGAGCAGTTCTTC.

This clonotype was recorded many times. This CDR3 reads CASRLSGAKNIQYF. The CDR3 DNA is TGTGCCAGCAGACTTAGCGGGGCGAAAAACATTCAGTACTTC. The V gene is TRBV28, the J gene TRBJ2-4, with 8 positions matching TRBD2. Trimming took 6 bases from V and 4 from J; bases not matched to a gene: 5. Germline CDR1 reads MDHEN; CDR2 reads SYDVKM. The CDR3 is 14 amino acids.

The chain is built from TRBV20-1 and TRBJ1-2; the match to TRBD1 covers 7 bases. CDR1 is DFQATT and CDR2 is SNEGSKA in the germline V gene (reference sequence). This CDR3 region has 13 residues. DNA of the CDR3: TGCAATGCGCGGGACAGCACTAACTATGGCTACACCTTC. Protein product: CNARDSTNYGYTF.

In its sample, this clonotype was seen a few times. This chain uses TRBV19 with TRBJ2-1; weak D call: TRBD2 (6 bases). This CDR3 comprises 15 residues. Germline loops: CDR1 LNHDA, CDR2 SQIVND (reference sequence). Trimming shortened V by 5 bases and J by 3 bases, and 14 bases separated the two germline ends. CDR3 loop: CASSPRLDYYNEQFF. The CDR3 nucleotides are TGTGCCAGTAGTCCCCGACTAGACTACTACAATGAGCAGTTCTTC.